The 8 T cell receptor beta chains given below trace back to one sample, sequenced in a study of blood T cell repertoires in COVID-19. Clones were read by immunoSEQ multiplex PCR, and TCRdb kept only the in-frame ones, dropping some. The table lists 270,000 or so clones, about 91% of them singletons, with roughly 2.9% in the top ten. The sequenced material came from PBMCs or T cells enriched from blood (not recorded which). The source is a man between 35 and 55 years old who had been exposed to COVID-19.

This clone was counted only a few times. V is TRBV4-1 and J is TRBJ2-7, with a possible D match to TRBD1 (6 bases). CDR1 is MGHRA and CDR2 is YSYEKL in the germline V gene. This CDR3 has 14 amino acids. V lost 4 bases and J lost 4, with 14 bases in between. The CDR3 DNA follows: TGCGCCAGCAGCCCACGACAGGTGGGTTACGAGCAGTACTTC. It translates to CASSPRQVGYEQYF.

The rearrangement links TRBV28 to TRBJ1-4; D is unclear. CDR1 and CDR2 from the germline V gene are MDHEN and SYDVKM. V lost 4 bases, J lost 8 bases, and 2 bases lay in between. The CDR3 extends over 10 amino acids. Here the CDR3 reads CASSSEKLFF. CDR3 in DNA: TGTGCCAGCAGTTCAGAAAAACTGTTTTTT. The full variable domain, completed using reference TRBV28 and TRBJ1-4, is DVKVTQSSRYLVKRTGEKVFLECVQDMDHENMFWYRQDPGLGLRLIYFSYDVKMKEKGDIPEGYSVSREKKERFSLILESASTNQTSMYLCASSSEKLFFGSGTQLSVL.

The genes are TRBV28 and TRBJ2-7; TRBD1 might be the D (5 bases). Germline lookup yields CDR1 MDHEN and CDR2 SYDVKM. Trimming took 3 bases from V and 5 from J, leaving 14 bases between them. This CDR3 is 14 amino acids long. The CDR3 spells CASSFAGFEDEQYF. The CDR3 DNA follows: TGTGCCAGCAGTTTTGCAGGGTTCGAGGACGAGCAGTACTTC.

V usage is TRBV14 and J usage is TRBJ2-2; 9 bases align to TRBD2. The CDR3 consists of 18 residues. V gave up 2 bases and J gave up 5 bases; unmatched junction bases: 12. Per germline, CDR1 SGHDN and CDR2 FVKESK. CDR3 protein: CASSQTAGGPRITGELFF. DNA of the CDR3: TGTGCCAGCAGCCAAACGGCGGGAGGGCCTCGAATTACCGGGGAGCTGTTTTTT.

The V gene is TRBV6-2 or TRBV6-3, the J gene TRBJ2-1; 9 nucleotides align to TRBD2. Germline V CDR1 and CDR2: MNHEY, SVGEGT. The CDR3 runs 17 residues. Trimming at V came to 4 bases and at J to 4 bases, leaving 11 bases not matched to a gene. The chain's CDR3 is CASSLARLAVKYNEQFF. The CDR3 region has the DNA TGTGCCAGCAGTTTGGCAAGACTAGCGGTGAAATACAATGAGCAGTTCTTC.

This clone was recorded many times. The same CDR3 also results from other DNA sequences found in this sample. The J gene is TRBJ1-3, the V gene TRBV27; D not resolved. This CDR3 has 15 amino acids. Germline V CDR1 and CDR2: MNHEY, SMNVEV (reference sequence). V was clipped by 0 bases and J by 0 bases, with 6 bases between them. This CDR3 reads CASSLSYGSGNTIYF. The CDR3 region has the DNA TGTGCCAGCAGTTTATCGTACGGCTCTGGAAACACCATATATTTT.

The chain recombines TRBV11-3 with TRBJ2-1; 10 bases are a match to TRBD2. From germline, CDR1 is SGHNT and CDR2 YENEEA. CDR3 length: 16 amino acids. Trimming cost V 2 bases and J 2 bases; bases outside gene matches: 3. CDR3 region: CASSLQAGGAYNEQFF. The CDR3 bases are TGTGCCAGCAGCTTACAAGCGGGGGGGGCCTACAATGAGCAGTTCTTC.

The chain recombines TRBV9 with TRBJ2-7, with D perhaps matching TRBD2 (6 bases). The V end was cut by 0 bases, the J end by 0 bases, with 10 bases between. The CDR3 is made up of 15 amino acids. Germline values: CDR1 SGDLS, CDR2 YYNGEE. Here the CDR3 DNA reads TGTGCCAGCAGCGTAGGACTAGGGACCTCCTACGAGCAGTACTTC. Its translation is CASSVGLGTSYEQYF.